The clone carrying this T cell receptor beta chain was counted at least ten times. The antigen remains unidentified. The data originate from a study of blood T cells in healthy people across ages. Broader study findings: The percentage of naive T cells correlated strongly with TCR beta diversity. Unsorted PBMCs blocked a conclusive comparison of naive and antigen-experienced cells.

This CDR3 has 15 amino acids. CDR1 is SGHTA and CDR2 is FQGNSA in the germline V gene. V was clipped by 5 bases and J by 6 bases; unmatched bases: 10. Primers used in a second PCR of roughly 7 to 12 cycles were a sample-barcoded 5' primer and a J-beta primer mix. A template-switch adaptor that had 12 random nucleotides put a tag on each cDNA molecule. Each CDR3 protein is one row after TCRdb ran MiXCR on the 5' RACE reads. Here the sample spans approximately 690,000 distinct CDR3 sequences, around 41% being singletons. Sequencing was carried out using blood. The chain recombines TRBV7-2 with TRBJ2-7; 10 bases are shared with TRBD2. The clonotype comes from an elderly man in good health. CDR3 sequence (DNA): TGTGCCAGCAGCGCAAACCTAGCGGGAGAATCCGAGCAGTACTTC. Protein product: CASSANLAGESEQYF. Complete variable domain (other parts from reference TRBV7-2 and TRBJ2-7): GAGVSQSPSNKVTEKGKDVELRCDPISGHTALYWYRQSLGQGLEFLIYFQGNSAPDKSGLPSDRFSAERTGGSVSTLTIQRTQQEDSAVYLCASSANLAGESEQYFGPGTRLTVT.